The 29 T cell receptor beta chains below all came from one sample that was sequenced in a study of CD8 T cells in Susac syndrome. RNA amounts of about 0.5 to 1 ug underwent reverse transcription with random hexamers. TCRdb redid the calling of the immunoSEQ multiplex PCR reads with MiXCR, one entry per CDR3 protein. The data hold tens of thousands of distinct CDR3 sequences, with about 95% observed a single time. The sequencing input was CD8+ T cells from PBMCs. The receptors stem from a human donor with multiple sclerosis.

This clonotype was found once. An end of the junction differs from the germline gene, which may be a read error. The rearrangement uses TRBV2 and TRBJ2-2, with a weak D call TRBD1 (6 bases). CDR3 length: 13 residues. Germline values: CDR1 SNHLY, CDR2 FYNNEI. CDR3 region: CAGRQENTGELFF. For the CDR3, the DNA is TGTGCCGGCAGACAGGAGAACACCGGGGAGCTGTTTTTT. The full variable domain, with the rest looked up from reference TRBV2 and TRBJ2-2, is EPEVTQTPSHQVTQMGQEVILRCVPISNHLYFYWYRQILGQKVEFLVSFYNNEISEKSEIFDDQFSVERPDGSNFTLKIRSTKLEDSAMYFCAGRQENTGELFFGEGSRLTVL.

This sequence joins TRBV19 and TRBJ2-7; D is unresolved. V was trimmed by 2 bases and J by 0 bases, leaving 11 bases between them. The CDR3 has 15 residues. The germline V gene encodes CDR1 LNHDA and CDR2 SQIVND (reference sequence). For the CDR3, the DNA is TGTGCCAGTAGTATATCGGACGCGAGCTCCTACGAGCAGTACTTC. Its translation is CASSISDASSYEQYF.

The chain's CDR3 is CASSPGGLPYEQYF. As DNA, the CDR3 is TGTGCCAGCAGCCCGGGAGGGCTTCCCTACGAGCAGTACTTC. The genes are TRBV5-6 and TRBJ2-7; TRBD2 agrees at 8 bases. The length of the CDR3 is 14 residues. CDR1 is SGHDT and CDR2 is YYEEEE in the germline V gene. V lost 4 bases and J lost 2; bases outside the gene matches: 5.

The sample holds one count of this clonotype. The rearrangement uses TRBV20-1 and TRBJ2-1; weak D call: TRBD2 (6 bases). Germline CDR1 DFQATT, CDR2 SNEGSKA (reference sequence). The CDR3 covers 16 residues. The ends were cut back, 3 bases at V and 7 bases at J, with 22 bases in the middle. CDR3 in amino acids: CSARGSWKAGWNEQFF. CDR3 coding DNA: TGCAGTGCTAGGGGCTCGTGGAAGGCGGGATGGAATGAGCAGTTCTTC.

The chain links TRBV7-9 to TRBJ2-2, with TRBD2 matching over 9 bases. Germline-derived CDR1 and CDR2 are SEHNR and FQNEAQ (reference sequence). The V segment lost 8 bases and the J segment 2 bases; nucleotides outside the gene matches: 6. The CDR3 runs 15 residues. CDR3 DNA sequence: TGTGCCAGCGGTTCTAGCGGGGATAACACCGGGGAGCTGTTTTTT. It translates to CASGSSGDNTGELFF. Drawing the rest from reference TRBV7-9 and TRBJ2-2, the complete variable domain is DTGVSQNPRHKITKRGQNVTFRCDPISEHNRLYWYRQTLGQGPEFLTYFQNEAQLEKSRLLSDRFSAERPKGSFSTLEIQRTEQGDSAMYLCASGSSGDNTGELFFGEGSRLTVL.

The chain combines TRBV29-1 with TRBJ2-7; D gene unclear. Germline lookup yields CDR1 SQVTM and CDR2 ANQGSEA. The CDR3 is 13 residues long. With 1 base removed from V and 5 bases from J, the gap between germline ends came to 12 bases. The CDR3 sequence is CSVEAGFGNEQYF. As DNA, the CDR3 is TGCAGCGTTGAAGCTGGCTTCGGCAACGAGCAGTACTTC.

This clonotype was detected once. V usage is TRBV6-6 and J usage is TRBJ2-7; D is uncertain. The CDR3 loop spans 15 amino acids. The germline V gene encodes CDR1 MNHNY and CDR2 SVGAGI (reference sequence). The V and J ends lost 3 bases and 0 bases respectively, with 12 bases between them. The CDR3 reads CASSYYDGPSYEQYF. The CDR3 bases are TGTGCCAGCAGTTATTACGATGGACCCTCCTACGAGCAGTACTTC.

The V gene is TRBV19, the J gene TRBJ2-7; a possible D gene is TRBD2 (6 bases). The length of the CDR3 is 11 residues. Germline CDR1 LNHDA, CDR2 SQIVND (reference sequence). V lost 10 bases, J lost 6 bases, and 13 bases lay in between. CDR3 amino acids: CAIGGLGEQYF. CDR3 nucleotides: TGTGCCATCGGAGGGCTCGGCGAGCAGTACTTC.

V gene TRBV27 combines with J gene TRBJ2-7, with D hard to call. Trimming removed 6 bases at V and 6 bases at J, with 12 bases between. CDR3 length: 12 amino acids. The V gene's germline CDR1 is MNHEY and CDR2 SMNVEV (reference sequence). CDR3 DNA sequence: TGTGCCAGCAGCCCCCCCACCGGCGAGCAGTACTTC. Its translation: CASSPPTGEQYF.

The chain uses TRBV7-9 and TRBJ2-5, with 8 bases that match TRBD1. With 5 bases clipped from V and 0 bases from J, the junction kept 2 bases outside the gene matches. The CDR3 totals 14 residues. The germline gives CDR1 SEHNR, CDR2 FQNEAQ (reference sequence). The CDR3 DNA is TGTGCCAGCAGCCGGACAGGGTACCAAGAGACCCAGTACTTC. Translation gives CASSRTGYQETQYF.

The genes are TRBV29-1 and TRBJ2-7, with D hard to call. The V gene's germline CDR1 is SQVTM and CDR2 ANQGSEA. Between the trimmed V and J ends, which lost 0 bases and 3 bases, there was a span of 6 bases. CDR3 length equals 12 residues. CDR3 loop: CSVEDRSYEQYF. CDR3 coding DNA: TGCAGCGTTGAAGATCGGAGCTACGAGCAGTACTTC.

This sequence joins TRBV13 and TRBJ2-2; TRBD1 or TRBD2 may be the D gene (5 bases each). The ends were cut back, 11 bases at V and 4 bases at J, with 11 bases in the middle. The CDR3 spans 12 residues. In germline, CDR1 is PRHDT, CDR2 FYEKMQ (reference sequence). CDR3 sequence reads: CASEGITGELFF. In nucleotides, the CDR3 is TGTGCCTCCGAGGGGATCACCGGGGAGCTGTTTTTT.

CDR3 nucleotide sequence: TGTGCTAGTGGGGGCGCCTCCTCCTACAATGAGCAGTTCTTC. Translating it yields CASGGASSYNEQFF. The chain combines TRBV12-5 with TRBJ2-1; D not resolved. The CDR3 contains 14 residues. Trimming left V 6 bases short and J 0 bases short, with 9 bases between. Germline CDR1 LGHNT, CDR2 FRNRAP.

This chain connects TRBV20-1 to TRBJ2-2, with 9 bases fitting TRBD2. Losses at the gene ends were 6 bases for V and 0 bases for J; bases not matched to a gene: 11. The CDR3 contains 17 residues. Germline V gives CDR1 DFQATT, CDR2 SNEGSKA (reference sequence). This CDR3 reads CSAPRGLAGSNTGELFF. The CDR3, as DNA: TGCAGTGCCCCTCGCGGGCTAGCGGGGTCGAACACCGGGGAGCTGTTTTTT.

The chain couples TRBV2 to TRBJ2-2; D possibly matches TRBD1 or TRBD2 (6 bases each). Trimming cost V 7 bases and J 3 bases, with 18 bases left between them. The CDR3 length is 16 residues. From germline, CDR1 is SNHLY and CDR2 FYNNEI. In nucleotides, the CDR3 is TGTGCCAGCATTCTCTCCCTGGAGGGGGACACCGGGGAGCTGTTTTTT. Translation gives CASILSLEGDTGELFF.

CDR3 bases: TGCAGTGCTATGCAGGGAAACACTGAAGCTTTCTTT. Its protein product is CSAMQGNTEAFF. The chain joins TRBV20-1 to TRBJ1-1; the D gene is possibly TRBD1 (5 bases). The CDR3 runs 12 residues. The V and J ends lost 4 bases and 2 bases respectively, with 8 bases between them. Germline V CDR1 and CDR2: DFQATT, SNEGSKA (reference sequence).

This chain uses TRBV29-1 with TRBJ1-2, with D maybe TRBD1 (5 bases). V gave up 8 bases and J gave up 3 bases, with 16 bases separating them. The CDR3 spans 13 residues. CDR1 is SQVTM and CDR2 is ANQGSEA in the germline V gene. The CDR3 region is CSTAGQGDYGYTF. The CDR3 region has the DNA TGCAGCACCGCGGGGCAGGGTGACTATGGCTACACCTTC.

The rearrangement uses TRBV7-9 and TRBJ1-5; D perhaps matches TRBD1 (6 bases). The CDR3 runs to 14 residues. Trimming removed 4 bases at V and 3 bases at J, with 10 bases between. Germline assignment: CDR1 SEHNR and CDR2 FQNEAQ (reference sequence). The CDR3 here is CASSSGQYNQPQHF. The CDR3 nucleotides are TGTGCCAGCAGCTCAGGACAGTACAATCAGCCCCAGCATTTT.

The chain links TRBV5-1 to TRBJ1-2; D uncertain. This CDR3 is built from 13 residues. Deletions cut 2 bases from V and 8 bases from J, with 13 bases between. Germline loops: CDR1 SGHRS, CDR2 YFSETQ. The CDR3 region is CASSFGQEEGYTF. The CDR3 coding sequence is TGCGCCAGCAGCTTCGGCCAGGAGGAAGGCTACACCTTC.

V is TRBV6-6 and J is TRBJ1-1; 7 nucleotides agree with TRBD1. Germline V gene sequence: CDR1 MNHNY, CDR2 SVGAGI (reference sequence). V lost 1 base and J lost 3; bases outside the gene matches: 8. The CDR3 covers 16 residues. The CDR3: CASSYLLRGQDTEAFF. In DNA, the CDR3 is TGTGCCAGCAGTTACTTGCTGAGGGGGCAAGACACTGAAGCTTTCTTT.

V and J are TRBV5-1 and TRBJ1-1; no clear D gene. V lost 4 bases and J 1 base, leaving 11 bases between the germline ends. The CDR3 consists of 14 residues. Looked up from germline, CDR1 is SGHRS and CDR2 is YFSETQ. The CDR3 nucleotides read TGCGCCAGCAGCGCCGGAGACTCGAACACTGAAGCTTTCTTT. Translation: CASSAGDSNTEAFF. Full variable domain (missing parts from reference TRBV5-1 and TRBJ1-1): KAGVTQTPRYLIKTRGQQVTLSCSPISGHRSVSWYQQTPGQGLQFLFEYFSETQRNKGNFPGRFSGRQFSNSRSEMNVSTLELGDSALYLCASSAGDSNTEAFFGQGTRLTVV.

This clonotype occurred once. The V call is TRBV7-8, the J call TRBJ2-1; perhaps TRBD2 as D (6 bases). The germline V gene has CDR1 SGHVS and CDR2 FQNEAQ. This CDR3 comprises 16 residues. The V and J ends lost 2 bases and 0 bases respectively, with 11 bases between them. CDR3 in amino acids: CASSLMEGISYNEQFF. The DNA of the CDR3 is TGTGCCAGCAGCTTAATGGAGGGGATCTCCTACAATGAGCAGTTCTTC.

CDR3 loop: CASSYGPNGELFF. The CDR3 nucleotides are TGTGCCAGCAGTTACGGCCCCAACGGGGAGCTGTTTTTT. The V gene is TRBV6-2 or TRBV6-3, the J gene TRBJ2-2; D ambiguous. The length of the CDR3 is 13 residues. Germline loops: CDR1 MNHEY, CDR2 SVGEGT. With 2 bases removed from V and 7 bases from J, the gap between germline ends came to 8 bases.

V usage is TRBV5-6 and J usage is TRBJ1-1, with D possibly being TRBD1 (5 bases). There are 12 residues in the CDR3. Germline lookup yields CDR1 SGHDT and CDR2 YYEEEE. Trimming left V 7 bases short and J 7 bases short, with 14 bases between. The CDR3 nucleotides read TGTGCCAGCCTAAGGGGATTGAGTGAAGCTTTCTTT. Translating gives CASLRGLSEAFF.

The V call is TRBV5-1, the J call TRBJ2-7; perhaps TRBD1 as D (5 bases). The V and J ends lost 4 bases and 3 bases respectively, with 14 bases between them. Germline V gene sequence: CDR1 SGHRS, CDR2 YFSETQ. The CDR3 length is 14 residues. The CDR3 DNA follows: TGCGCCAGCAGCATAGACAGCTACGTCTACGAGCAGTACTTC. As protein: CASSIDSYVYEQYF.

This clonotype was seen just once. This chain uses TRBV29-1 with TRBJ2-7, with 7 nucleotides matching TRBD2. With V trimmed by 4 bases and J by 4 bases, 10 bases remained unmatched. CDR1 is SQVTM and CDR2 is ANQGSEA in the germline V gene. The CDR3 contains 14 residues. The CDR3 DNA is TGCAGCGTTGTGGATTCGACTAGCAGGTACGAGCAGTACTTC. It is translated as CSVVDSTSRYEQYF.

The V and J genes are TRBV5-1 and TRBJ2-5; 13 bases fit TRBD2. This CDR3 contains 15 residues. With V trimmed by 3 bases and J by 4 bases, 3 bases remained unmatched. Germline V gene lookup returns CDR1 SGHRS and CDR2 YFSETQ. The CDR3 DNA reads as TGCGCCAGCAGCTGGGGACTAGCGGGATCAGAGACCCAGTACTTC. Protein product: CASSWGLAGSETQYF. The variable domain in full, completed from reference TRBV5-1 and TRBJ2-5, reads KAGVTQTPRYLIKTRGQQVTLSCSPISGHRSVSWYQQTPGQGLQFLFEYFSETQRNKGNFPGRFSGRQFSNSRSEMNVSTLELGDSALYLCASSWGLAGSETQYFGPGTRLLVL.

This rearrangement joins TRBV7-2 to TRBJ2-7; TRBD2 agrees at 10 bases. This CDR3 region has 15 residues. CDR1 and CDR2 (germline): SGHTA, FQGNSA. J gave up 6 bases and V 0 bases, and 5 bases lay outside the gene matches. The CDR3 DNA sequence: TGTGCCAGCAGCTTAGCGGTAGCGGGGGGCGGCGAGCAGTACTTC. It specifies CASSLAVAGGGEQYF.

V usage is TRBV4-1 and J usage is TRBJ2-7; 12 nucleotides match TRBD2. This CDR3 contains 17 residues. Germline CDR1 is MGHRA and CDR2 is YSYEKL. Germline trimming cut 1 base from V and 3 bases from J; bases unmatched to any gene: 7. CDR3 residues: CASSQGLAGGPGYEQYF. For the CDR3, the DNA is TGCGCCAGCAGCCAAGGGCTAGCGGGAGGGCCGGGCTACGAGCAGTACTTC.